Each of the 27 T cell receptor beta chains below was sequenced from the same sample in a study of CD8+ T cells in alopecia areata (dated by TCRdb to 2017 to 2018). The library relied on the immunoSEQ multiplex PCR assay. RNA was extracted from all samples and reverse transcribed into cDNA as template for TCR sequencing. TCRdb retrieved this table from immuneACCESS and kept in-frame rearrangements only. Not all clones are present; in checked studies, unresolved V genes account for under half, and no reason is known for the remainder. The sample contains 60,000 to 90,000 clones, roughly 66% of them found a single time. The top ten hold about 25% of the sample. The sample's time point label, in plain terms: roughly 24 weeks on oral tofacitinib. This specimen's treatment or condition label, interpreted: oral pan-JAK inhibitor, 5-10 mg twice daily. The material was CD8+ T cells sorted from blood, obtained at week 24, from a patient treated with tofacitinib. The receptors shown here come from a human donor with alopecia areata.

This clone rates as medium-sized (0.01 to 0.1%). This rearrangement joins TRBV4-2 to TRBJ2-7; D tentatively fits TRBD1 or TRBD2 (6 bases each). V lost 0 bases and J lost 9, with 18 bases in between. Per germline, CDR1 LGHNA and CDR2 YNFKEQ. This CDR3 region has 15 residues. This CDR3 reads CASSQDQEGGRGQYF. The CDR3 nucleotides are TGTGCCAGCAGCCAAGATCAAGAGGGGGGAAGGGGGCAGTACTTC.

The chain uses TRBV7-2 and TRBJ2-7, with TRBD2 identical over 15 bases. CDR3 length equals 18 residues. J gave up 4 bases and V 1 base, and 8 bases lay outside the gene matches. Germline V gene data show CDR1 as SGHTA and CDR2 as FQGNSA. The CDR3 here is CASSLVTTGTSGGYEQYF. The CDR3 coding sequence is TGTGCCAGCAGCTTAGTAACTACCGGGACTAGCGGGGGGTACGAGCAGTACTTC.

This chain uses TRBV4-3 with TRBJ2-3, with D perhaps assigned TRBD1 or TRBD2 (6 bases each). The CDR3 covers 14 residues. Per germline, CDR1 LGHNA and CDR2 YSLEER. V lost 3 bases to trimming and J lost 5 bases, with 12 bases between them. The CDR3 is CASSHGGLGDTQYF. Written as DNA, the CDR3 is TGCGCCAGCAGCCATGGGGGGCTGGGAGATACGCAGTATTTT.

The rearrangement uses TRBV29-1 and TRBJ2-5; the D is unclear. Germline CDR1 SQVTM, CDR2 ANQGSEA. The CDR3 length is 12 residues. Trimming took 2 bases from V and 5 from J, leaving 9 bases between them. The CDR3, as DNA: TGCAGCGTTGAACGGGTATTGGAGACCCAGTACTTC. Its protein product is CSVERVLETQYF.

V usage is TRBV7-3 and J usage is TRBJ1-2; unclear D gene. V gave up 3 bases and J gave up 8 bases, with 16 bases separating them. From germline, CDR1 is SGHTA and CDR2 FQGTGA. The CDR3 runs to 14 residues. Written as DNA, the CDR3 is TGTGCCAGCAGCTTCTCGGGTCCGTCAGAGGGCTACACCTTC. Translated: CASSFSGPSEGYTF.

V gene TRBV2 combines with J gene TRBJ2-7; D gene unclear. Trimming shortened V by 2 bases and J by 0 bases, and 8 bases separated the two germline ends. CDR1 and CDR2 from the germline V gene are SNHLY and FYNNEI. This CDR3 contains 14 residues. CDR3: CASSETPSSYEQYF. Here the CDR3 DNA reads TGTGCCAGCAGTGAAACCCCATCCTCCTACGAGCAGTACTTC.

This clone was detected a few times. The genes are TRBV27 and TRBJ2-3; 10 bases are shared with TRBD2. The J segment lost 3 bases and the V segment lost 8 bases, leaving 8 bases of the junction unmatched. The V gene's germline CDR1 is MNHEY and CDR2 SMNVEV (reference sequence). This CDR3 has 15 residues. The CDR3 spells CASAQLAGGTDTQYF. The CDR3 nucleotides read TGTGCCAGCGCCCAATTAGCGGGAGGAACAGATACGCAGTATTTT.

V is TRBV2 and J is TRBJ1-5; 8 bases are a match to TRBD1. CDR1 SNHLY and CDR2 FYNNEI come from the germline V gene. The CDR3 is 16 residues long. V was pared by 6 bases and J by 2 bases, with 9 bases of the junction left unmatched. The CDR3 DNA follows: TGTGCCAGCAGAGCTACAGGGGGGAATGGCAATCAGCCCCAGCATTTT. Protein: CASRATGGNGNQPQHF.

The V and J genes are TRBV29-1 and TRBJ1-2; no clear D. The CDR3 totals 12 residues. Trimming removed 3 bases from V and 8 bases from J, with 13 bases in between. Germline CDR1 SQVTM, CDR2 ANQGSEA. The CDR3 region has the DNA TGCAGCGTTGAGTCAGGCCTGGGGGGCTACACCTTC. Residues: CSVESGLGGYTF.

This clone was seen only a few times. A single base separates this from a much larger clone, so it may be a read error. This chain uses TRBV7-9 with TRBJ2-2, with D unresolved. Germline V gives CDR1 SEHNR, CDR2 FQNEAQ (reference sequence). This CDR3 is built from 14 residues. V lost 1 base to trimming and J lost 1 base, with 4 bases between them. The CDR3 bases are TGTGCCAGCAGCTTAGTTGGGAACACCGGGGAGCTGTTTTTT. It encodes CASSLVGNTGELFF.

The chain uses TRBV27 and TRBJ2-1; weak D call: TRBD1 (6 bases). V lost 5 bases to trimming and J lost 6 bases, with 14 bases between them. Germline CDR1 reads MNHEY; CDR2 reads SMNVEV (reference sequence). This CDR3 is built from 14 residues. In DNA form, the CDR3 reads TGTGCCAGCAGTCCAGTGGGGGCCCCCAATGAGCAGTTCTTC. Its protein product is CASSPVGAPNEQFF.

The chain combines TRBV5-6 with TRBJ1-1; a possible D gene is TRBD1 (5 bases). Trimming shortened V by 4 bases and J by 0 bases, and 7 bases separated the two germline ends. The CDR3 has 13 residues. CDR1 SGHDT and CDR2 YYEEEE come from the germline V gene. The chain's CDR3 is CASSEGLNTEAFF. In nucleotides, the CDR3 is TGTGCCAGCAGCGAGGGGTTGAACACTGAAGCTTTCTTT.

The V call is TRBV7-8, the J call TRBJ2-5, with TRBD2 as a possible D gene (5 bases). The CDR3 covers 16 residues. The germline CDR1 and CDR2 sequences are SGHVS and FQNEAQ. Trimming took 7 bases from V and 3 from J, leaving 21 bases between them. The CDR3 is CASNNLMQLGKETQYF. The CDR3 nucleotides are TGTGCCAGCAACAATCTCATGCAACTAGGGAAAGAGACCCAGTACTTC. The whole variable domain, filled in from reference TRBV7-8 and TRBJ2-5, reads GAGVSQSPRYKVAKRGQDVALRCDPISGHVSLFWYQQALGQGPEFLTYFQNEAQLDKSGLPSDRFFAERPEGSVSTLKIQRTQQEDSAVYLCASNNLMQLGKETQYFGPGTRLLVL.

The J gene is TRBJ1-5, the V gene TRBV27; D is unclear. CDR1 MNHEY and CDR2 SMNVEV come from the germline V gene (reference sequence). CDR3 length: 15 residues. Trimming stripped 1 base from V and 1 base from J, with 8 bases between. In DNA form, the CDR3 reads TGTGCCAGCAGTTTATTGTCCAGGAGCAATCAGCCCCAGCATTTT. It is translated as CASSLLSRSNQPQHF.

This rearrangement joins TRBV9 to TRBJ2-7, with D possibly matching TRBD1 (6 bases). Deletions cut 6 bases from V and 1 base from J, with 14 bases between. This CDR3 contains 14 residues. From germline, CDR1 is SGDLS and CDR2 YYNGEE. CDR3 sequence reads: CASTLGQGSYEQYF. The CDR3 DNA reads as TGTGCCAGCACCCTAGGGCAGGGGTCCTACGAGCAGTACTTC.

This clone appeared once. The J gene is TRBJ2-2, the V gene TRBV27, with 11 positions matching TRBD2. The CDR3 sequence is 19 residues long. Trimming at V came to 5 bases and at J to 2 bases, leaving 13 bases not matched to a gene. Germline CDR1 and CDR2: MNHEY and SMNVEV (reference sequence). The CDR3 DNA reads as TGTGCCAGCAGTCTACTAAGAACTAGCGGGAGAAGAAACACCGGGGAGCTGTTTTTT. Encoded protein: CASSLLRTSGRRNTGELFF.

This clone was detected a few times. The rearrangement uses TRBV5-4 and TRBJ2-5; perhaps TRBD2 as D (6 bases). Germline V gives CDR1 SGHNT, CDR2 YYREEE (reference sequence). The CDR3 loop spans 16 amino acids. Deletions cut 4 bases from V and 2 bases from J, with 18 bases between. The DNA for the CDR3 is TGTGCCAGCAGCGGCACGACCCGGGACTTTCAAGAGACCCAGTACTTC. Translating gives CASSGTTRDFQETQYF. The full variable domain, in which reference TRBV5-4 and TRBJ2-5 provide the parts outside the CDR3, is ETGVTQSPTHLIKTRGQQVTLRCSSQSGHNTVSWYQQALGQGPQFIFQYYREEENGRGNFPPRFSGLQFPNYSSELNVNALELDDSALYLCASSGTTRDFQETQYFGPGTRLLVL.

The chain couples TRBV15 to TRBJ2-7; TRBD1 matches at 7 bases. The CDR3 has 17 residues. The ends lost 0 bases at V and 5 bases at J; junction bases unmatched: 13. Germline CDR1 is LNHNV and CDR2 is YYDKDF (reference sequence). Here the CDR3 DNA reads TGTGCCACCAGCAGAGATTCTTCAGGGGGTACTTTCGACGAGCAGTACTTC. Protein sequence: CATSRDSSGGTFDEQYF.

Here the CDR3 reads CASSTSENYQETQYF. The CDR3, as DNA: TGCGCCAGCTCTACTAGCGAGAACTACCAAGAGACCCAGTACTTC. V is TRBV10-2 and J is TRBJ2-5; TRBD2 aligns across 7 bases. Germline V CDR1 and CDR2: WSHSY, SAAADI. The CDR3 sequence is 15 residues long. The junction had 9 bases not matched to a gene; V was cut back by 8 bases and J by 0 bases.

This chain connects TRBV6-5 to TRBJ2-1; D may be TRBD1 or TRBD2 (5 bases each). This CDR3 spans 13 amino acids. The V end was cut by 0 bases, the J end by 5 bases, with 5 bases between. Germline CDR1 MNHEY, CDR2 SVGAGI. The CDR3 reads CASSYSGDNEQFF. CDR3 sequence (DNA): TGTGCCAGCAGTTACTCGGGGGACAATGAGCAGTTCTTC.

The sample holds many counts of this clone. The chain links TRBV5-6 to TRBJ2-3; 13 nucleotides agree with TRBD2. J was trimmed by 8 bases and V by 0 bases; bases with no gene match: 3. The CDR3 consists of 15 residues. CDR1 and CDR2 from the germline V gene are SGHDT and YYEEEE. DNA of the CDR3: TGTGCCAGCAGCTTGGGACTAGCGGGAGGCGGTACGCAGTATTTT. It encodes CASSLGLAGGGTQYF.

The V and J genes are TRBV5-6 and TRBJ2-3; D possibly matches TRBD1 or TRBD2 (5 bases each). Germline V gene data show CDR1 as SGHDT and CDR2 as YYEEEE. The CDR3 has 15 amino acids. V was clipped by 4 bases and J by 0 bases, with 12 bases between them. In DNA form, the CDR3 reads TGTGCCAGCAGCGGACTCAGGGTTAGCACAGATACGCAGTATTTT. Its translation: CASSGLRVSTDTQYF.

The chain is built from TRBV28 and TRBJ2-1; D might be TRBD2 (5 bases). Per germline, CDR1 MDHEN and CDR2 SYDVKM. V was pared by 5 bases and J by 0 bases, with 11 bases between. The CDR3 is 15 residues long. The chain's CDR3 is CASSPGVSSYNEQFF. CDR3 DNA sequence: TGTGCCAGCAGTCCCGGGGTGAGCTCCTACAATGAGCAGTTCTTC. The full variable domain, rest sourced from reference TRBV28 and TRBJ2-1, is DVKVTQSSRYLVKRTGEKVFLECVQDMDHENMFWYRQDPGLGLRLIYFSYDVKMKEKGDIPEGYSVSREKKERFSLILESASTNQTSMYLCASSPGVSSYNEQFFGPGTRLTVL.

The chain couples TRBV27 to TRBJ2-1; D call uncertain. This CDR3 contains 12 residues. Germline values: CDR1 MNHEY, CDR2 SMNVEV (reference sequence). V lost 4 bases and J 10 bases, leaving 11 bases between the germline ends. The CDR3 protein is CASSSLDREQFF. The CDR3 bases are TGTGCCAGCAGTTCACTGGACCGGGAGCAGTTCTTC.

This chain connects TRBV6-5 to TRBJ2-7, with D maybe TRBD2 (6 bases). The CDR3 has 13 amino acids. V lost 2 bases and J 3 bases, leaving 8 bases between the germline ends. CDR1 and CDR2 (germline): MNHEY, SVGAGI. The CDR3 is CASSYRLGYEQYF. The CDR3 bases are TGTGCCAGCAGTTACAGACTAGGCTACGAGCAGTACTTC.

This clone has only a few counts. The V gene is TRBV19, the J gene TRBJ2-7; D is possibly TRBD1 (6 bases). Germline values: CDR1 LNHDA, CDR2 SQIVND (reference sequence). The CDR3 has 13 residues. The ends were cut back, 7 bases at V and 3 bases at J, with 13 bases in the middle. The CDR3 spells CASMGQNNYEQYF. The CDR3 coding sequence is TGTGCCAGTATGGGACAAAACAACTACGAGCAGTACTTC.

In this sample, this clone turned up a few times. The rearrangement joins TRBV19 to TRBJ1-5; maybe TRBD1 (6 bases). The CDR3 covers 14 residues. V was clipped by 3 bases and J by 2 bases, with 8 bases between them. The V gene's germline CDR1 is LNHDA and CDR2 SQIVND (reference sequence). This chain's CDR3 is CASSMGQRNQPQHF. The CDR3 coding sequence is TGTGCCAGTAGTATGGGACAACGCAATCAGCCCCAGCATTTT.